The 18 T cell receptor beta chains presented below share a single source sample, sequenced in a study of T cell responses to AZD1222 COVID-19 vaccine. Here immunoSEQ multiplex PCR was the method, and the copy in TCRdb shows in-frame clones only, minus some. The sample lists tens of thousands of clones, roughly 90% seen once, with around 10% in the top ten. Sample: peripheral blood, taken 28 days after the second AZD1222 dose. These receptors were collected from an adult who received the AZD1222 COVID-19 vaccine.

J is TRBJ1-1 and V is TRBV5-6, with 7 bases that match TRBD1. With 0 bases clipped from V and 5 bases from J, the junction kept 7 bases outside the gene matches. The CDR3 extends over 15 amino acids. Germline CDR1 and CDR2: SGHDT and YYEEEE. Written as DNA, the CDR3 is TGTGCCAGCAGCTTGGTCCAAGGACAGGTAACTGAAGCTTTCTTT. Translating it yields CASSLVQGQVTEAFF.

V usage is TRBV3-1 (or the pseudogene TRBV3-2) and J usage is TRBJ2-1; D ambiguous. V dropped 4 bases and J dropped 10 bases, with 11 bases sitting between them. CDR3 size: 12 residues. Germline V gives CDR1 LGHDT, CDR2 YNNKEL (reference sequence). The CDR3 here is CASSPYGPEQFF. In DNA form, the CDR3 reads TGTGCCAGCAGCCCTTATGGCCCCGAGCAGTTCTTC.

The rearrangement uses TRBV21-1 and TRBJ1-1; the listed D gene, TRBD1, was not tested against the DNA. TRBV21-1 has pseudogene status. This CDR3 is 10 amino acids long. CDR3 amino acids: CASPTGGAFF. The CDR3 DNA reads as TGTGCCAGCCCGACAGGGGGGGCTTTCTTT.

The CDR3 DNA reads as TGTGCCAGCAGCCCGCGAGTAGCGGACCACTACGAGCAGTACTTC. This gives the protein CASSPRVADHYEQYF. The rearrangement links TRBV3-1 (or the pseudogene TRBV3-2) to TRBJ2-7; D possibly corresponds to TRBD2 (6 bases). The CDR3 extends over 15 amino acids. The germline V gene encodes CDR1 LGHDT and CDR2 YNNKEL (reference sequence). V was pared by 4 bases and J by 3 bases, with 16 bases between.

The rearrangement uses TRBV13 and TRBJ1-2; tentative D call: TRBD1 (5 bases). Germline V gives CDR1 PRHDT, CDR2 FYEKMQ (reference sequence). Trimming took 5 bases from V and 0 from J, leaving 16 bases between them. The CDR3 contains 16 residues. DNA of the CDR3: TGTGCCAGCAGCCGAGCTAGCAGGGAAGCTAACTATGGCTACACCTTC. Translated: CASSRASREANYGYTF.

The chain uses TRBV4-3 and TRBJ2-1; 8 bases agree with TRBD1. V lost 3 bases and J lost 5; bases outside the gene matches: 6. Looked up from germline, CDR1 is LGHNA and CDR2 is YSLEER. CDR3 length: 15 amino acids. The CDR3 DNA follows: TGCGCCAGCAGCCATCAGGGGGCGGGGAACAATGAGCAGTTCTTC. The encoded protein is CASSHQGAGNNEQFF.

The genes are TRBV13 and TRBJ1-3; possible D gene TRBD1, 6 bases. V lost 7 bases to trimming and J lost 0 bases, with 10 bases between them. The CDR3 sequence is 14 residues long. Germline CDR1 PRHDT, CDR2 FYEKMQ (reference sequence). The CDR3 region is CASNPGVSGNTIYF. The CDR3 DNA sequence: TGTGCCAGCAACCCAGGGGTCTCTGGAAACACCATATATTTT. Full variable domain (remainder filled in from reference TRBV13 and TRBJ1-3): AAGVIQSPRHLIKEKRETATLKCYPIPRHDTVYWYQQGPGQDPQFLISFYEKMQSDKGSIPDRFSAQQFSDYHSELNMSSLELGDSALYFCASNPGVSGNTIYFGEGSWLTVV.

J is TRBJ2-7 and V is TRBV14; the D gene could be TRBD1 or TRBD2 (5 bases each). The CDR3 has 11 amino acids. Per the germline V gene, CDR1 is SGHDN and CDR2 is FVKESK. V was cut by 3 bases and J by 6 bases, with 6 bases left in between. The CDR3: CASSQGPEQYF. The DNA of the CDR3 is TGTGCCAGCAGCCAGGGACCCGAGCAGTACTTC.

DNA of the CDR3: TGTGCCAGCAGCCCCACAGGGGGCCTTGAGAATGAGCAGTTCTTC. Its translation is CASSPTGGLENEQFF. The chain has TRBV7-3 and TRBJ2-1, with 9 bases identical to TRBD1. The CDR3 runs 15 residues. Germline V gives CDR1 SGHTA, CDR2 FQGTGA. V dropped 5 bases and J dropped 7; count of bases not matched to a gene: 9.

V gene TRBV9 combines with J gene TRBJ2-3; 7 bases are a match to TRBD2. CDR1 SGDLS and CDR2 YYNGEE come from the germline V gene. The CDR3 is 16 residues long. J was trimmed by 4 bases and V by 1 base; bases with no gene match: 9. CDR3 region: CASSVSGPAGADTQYF. In DNA form, the CDR3 reads TGTGCCAGCAGCGTATCCGGACCCGCGGGGGCAGATACGCAGTATTTT.

The V gene is TRBV7-9, the J gene TRBJ2-5, with D tentatively TRBD1 or TRBD2 (5 bases each). The CDR3 contains 11 residues. CDR1 and CDR2 (germline): SEHNR, FQNEAQ (reference sequence). The V gene lost 8 bases and the J gene lost 5 bases, with 9 bases spanning the gap. The CDR3 nucleotides are TGTGCCAGCCCCTGGGGGGAGACCCAGTACTTC. Translating gives CASPWGETQYF.

The chain combines TRBV15 with TRBJ2-7; TRBD2 might be the D (6 bases). Looked up from germline, CDR1 is LNHNV and CDR2 is YYDKDF (reference sequence). V was cut by 0 bases and J by 5 bases, with 14 bases left in between. The CDR3 is 15 residues long. The CDR3 DNA is TGTGCCACCAGCAGAGATGGGACTCCTAGAGACGAGCAGTACTTC. It codes for CATSRDGTPRDEQYF.

CDR3 amino acids: CASSAPGLAAGKEQYF. As DNA, the CDR3 is TGTGCCAGCAGTGCGCCGGGACTAGCGGCCGGGAAAGAGCAGTACTTC. The rearrangement joins TRBV6-1 to TRBJ2-7; TRBD2 matches at 11 bases. The junction had 12 bases not matched to a gene; V was cut back by 4 bases and J by 7 bases. The V gene's germline CDR1 is MNHNS and CDR2 SASEGT. CDR3 length equals 16 residues.

The V and J genes are TRBV5-1 and TRBJ2-5, with 12 bases that match TRBD1. Germline V gives CDR1 SGHRS, CDR2 YFSETQ. V lost 0 bases and J lost 5; bases outside the gene matches: 11. This CDR3 has 18 residues. CDR3 coding DNA: TGCGCCAGCAGCTTGGACATTCTGGGACAGGGGGCTGCGGAGACCCAGTACTTC. Encoded protein: CASSLDILGQGAAETQYF.

This clone has just one count. The J gene is TRBJ2-2, the V gene TRBV12-3 or TRBV12-4; perhaps D is TRBD1 or TRBD2 (6 bases each). V was cut by 3 bases and J by 6 bases, with 8 bases left in between. This CDR3 has 13 residues. CDR3 in DNA: TGTGCCAGCAGTTTTCGGGGGCCCGGGGAGCTGTTTTTT. Amino acids: CASSFRGPGELFF.

The chain combines TRBV5-6 with TRBJ1-3; a weak D match, TRBD1 (6 bases). V lost 1 base and J lost 0, with 14 bases in between. Germline V CDR1 and CDR2: SGHDT, YYEEEE. This CDR3 spans 17 amino acids. DNA for the CDR3: TGTGCCAGCAGCTTGATAGCGGGGGGCCTCTCTGGAAACACCATATATTTT. Its translation: CASSLIAGGLSGNTIYF.

This rearrangement joins TRBV27 to TRBJ1-5; 8 positions match TRBD1. CDR3 length equals 17 residues. With V trimmed by 6 bases and J by 1 base, 11 bases remained unmatched. Germline-derived CDR1 and CDR2 are MNHEY and SMNVEV (reference sequence). The CDR3 region is CASRPTGERPSNQPQHF. In DNA, the CDR3 is TGTGCCAGCAGGCCGACAGGGGAGAGGCCAAGCAATCAGCCCCAGCATTTT.

This rearrangement joins TRBV2 to TRBJ2-3, with D perhaps matching TRBD2 (6 bases). Trimming cost V 7 bases and J 5 bases, with 13 bases left between them. Germline V gene lookup returns CDR1 SNHLY and CDR2 FYNNEI. The CDR3 extends over 13 amino acids. Written as DNA, the CDR3 is TGTGCCAGCATCCGGGAGTCCGGAGATACGCAGTATTTT. Its translation: CASIRESGDTQYF.